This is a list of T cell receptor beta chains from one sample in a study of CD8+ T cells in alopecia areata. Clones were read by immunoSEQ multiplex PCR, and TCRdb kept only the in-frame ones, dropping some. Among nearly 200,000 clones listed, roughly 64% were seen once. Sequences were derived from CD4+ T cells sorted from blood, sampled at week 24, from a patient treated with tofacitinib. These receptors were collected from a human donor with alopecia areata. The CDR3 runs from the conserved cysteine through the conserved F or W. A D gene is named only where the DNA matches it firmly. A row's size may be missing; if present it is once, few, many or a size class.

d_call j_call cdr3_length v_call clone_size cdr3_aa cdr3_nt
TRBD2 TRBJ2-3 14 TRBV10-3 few CAITGRAPTDTQYF TGTGCCATCACAGGGAGGGCCCCCACAGATACGCAGTATTTT
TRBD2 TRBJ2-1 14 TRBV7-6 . CASRALAGANEQFF TGTGCCAGCAGGGCCCTAGCGGGAGCCAATGAGCAGTTCTTC
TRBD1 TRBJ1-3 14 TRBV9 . CASSVTGGENTIYF TGTGCCAGCAGCGTGACAGGGGGCGAAAACACCATATATTTT
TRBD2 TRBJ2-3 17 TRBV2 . CASSSPLAVLSTDTQYF TGTGCCAGCAGCAGCCCGCTAGCGGTGCTTAGCACAGATACGCAGTATTTT
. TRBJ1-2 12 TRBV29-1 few CSVIGRAGGYTF TGCAGCGTTATTGGCAGGGCGGGGGGCTACACCTTC
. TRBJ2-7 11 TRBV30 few CAWSRRNEQYF TGTGCCTGGAGTAGGCGGAACGAGCAGTACTTC
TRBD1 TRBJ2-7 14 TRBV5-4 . CASSQGQGVGEQYF TGTGCCAGCAGCCAGGGACAGGGGGTGGGCGAGCAGTACTTC
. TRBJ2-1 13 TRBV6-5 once CASSPTLPNEQFF TGTGCCAGCAGCCCTACCCTTCCCAATGAGCAGTTCTTC
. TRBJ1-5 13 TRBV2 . CASIWGVGQPQHF TGTGCCAGCATCTGGGGGGTAGGTCAGCCCCAGCATTTT
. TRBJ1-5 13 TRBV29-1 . CSVQGTPNQPQHF TGCAGCGTGCAAGGGACGCCCAATCAGCCCCAGCATTTT
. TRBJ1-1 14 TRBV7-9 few CASSLSSSNTEAFF TGTGCCAGCAGCTTAAGCTCCAGTAACACTGAAGCTTTCTTT
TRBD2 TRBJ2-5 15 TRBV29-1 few CSGYGGGTYQETQYF TGCAGCGGTTACGGGGGGGGAACGTACCAAGAGACCCAGTACTTC
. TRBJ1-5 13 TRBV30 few CACRDDSNQPQHF TGTGCCTGCCGGGACGATAGCAATCAGCCCCAGCATTTT
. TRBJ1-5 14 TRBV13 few CASSRGGSNQPQHF TGTGCCAGCAGCCGGGGGGGTAGCAATCAGCCCCAGCATTTT
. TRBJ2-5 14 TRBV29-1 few CSVEAPWLGETQYF TGCAGCGTTGAAGCCCCTTGGTTGGGGGAGACCCAGTACTTC
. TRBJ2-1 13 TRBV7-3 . CASSEGRGNEQFF TGTGCCAGCAGCGAAGGCAGGGGCAATGAGCAGTTCTTC